The 16 T cell receptor beta chains below all came from one sample that was sequenced in a study of OX40 agonist ivuxolimab in advanced cancers. Produced via immunoSEQ multiplex PCR; TCRdb's table is partial and in-frame only. The sample records about 83,000 clones, 70% to 85% being singletons. The input for sequencing was CD4+ or CD8+ T cells sorted from blood, taken in a trial of the OX40 agonist ivuxolimab. The receptors here all came from an adult with an advanced solid tumor such as melanoma, head and neck, liver or kidney cancer.

The chain couples TRBV7-2 to TRBJ1-1; possible D gene TRBD1, 6 bases. The CDR3 is 12 amino acids. CDR1 and CDR2 from the germline V gene are SGHTA and FQGNSA. Deletions cut 1 base from V and 8 bases from J, with 8 bases between. CDR3 sequence: CASSLVGGEAFF. The CDR3 DNA is TGTGCCAGCAGCTTAGTAGGGGGGGAAGCTTTCTTT.

The chain is built from TRBV6-5 and TRBJ2-7; TRBD2 aligns across 8 bases. CDR3 size: 15 residues. Germline V CDR1 and CDR2: MNHEY, SVGAGI. Germline trimming cut 0 bases from V and 1 base from J; bases unmatched to any gene: 2. The CDR3 DNA sequence: TGTGCCAGCAGTTACTCTAGCGGGGTTTCCTACGAGCAGTACTTC. Its translation is CASSYSSGVSYEQYF.

The chain combines TRBV7-2 with TRBJ2-1; TRBD2 agrees at 11 bases. V lost 2 bases, J lost 12 bases, and 12 bases stayed unmatched. The CDR3 is 16 residues long. The V gene's germline CDR1 is SGHTA and CDR2 FQGNSA. Here the CDR3 DNA reads TGTGCCAGCAGCTTATGGGGGACCGGGACTAGCGGCGGGCAGTTCTTC. Amino acids: CASSLWGTGTSGGQFF.

This clone came up a few times. V usage is TRBV5-5 and J usage is TRBJ2-5; 9 bases agree with TRBD1. CDR1 and CDR2 (germline): SGHKS, YYEKEE (reference sequence). V trimming: 4 bases; J trimming: 4 bases; junction bases outside the gene matches: 8. The CDR3 is 15 residues long. CDR3 coding DNA: TGTGCCAGCAGCGGACGGGACAGGGAAGGAGAGACCCAGTACTTC. It is translated as CASSGRDREGETQYF. The variable domain in full, completed from reference TRBV5-5 and TRBJ2-5, reads DAGVTQSPTHLIKTRGQQVTLRCSPISGHKSVSWYQQVLGQGPQFIFQYYEKEERGRGNFPDRFSARQFPNYSSELNVNALLLGDSALYLCASSGRDREGETQYFGPGTRLLVL.

V is TRBV6-6 and J is TRBJ2-2, with D perhaps TRBD1 (6 bases). The germline gives CDR1 MNHNY, CDR2 SVGAGI (reference sequence). The V gene lost 4 bases and the J gene lost 3 bases, with 9 bases spanning the gap. The CDR3 totals 14 residues. The DNA for the CDR3 is TGTGCCAGCAGTTTACAGGGCCACACCGGGGAGCTGTTTTTT. Translation: CASSLQGHTGELFF.

This chain links TRBV18 with TRBJ1-3; no reliable D call. Germline lookup yields CDR1 KGHSH and CDR2 LQKENI. The CDR3 has 15 amino acids. Trimming removed 2 bases from V and 2 bases from J, with 10 bases in between. The CDR3 bases are TGTGCCAGCTCACCAGGGGTTCCTACTGGAAACACCATATATTTT. Translated: CASSPGVPTGNTIYF.

The chain carries TRBV5-1 and TRBJ1-6; no firm D call. The CDR3 has 15 amino acids. Trimming stripped 0 bases from V and 4 bases from J, with 8 bases between. Germline V gene data show CDR1 as SGHRS and CDR2 as YFSETQ. The CDR3 here is CASSLDFTYNSPLHF. The CDR3, as DNA: TGCGCCAGCAGCTTGGACTTTACGTATAATTCACCCCTCCACTTT.

This chain links TRBV18 with TRBJ2-1; 12 positions match TRBD1. Germline values: CDR1 KGHSH, CDR2 LQKENI. Trimming at V came to 3 bases and at J to 7 bases, leaving 13 bases not matched to a gene. There are 18 residues in the CDR3. The CDR3 sequence: CASSPMVLGTGGHNEQFF. The DNA for the CDR3 is TGTGCCAGCTCACCCATGGTTTTGGGGACAGGGGGCCATAATGAGCAGTTCTTC. The whole variable domain, filled in from reference TRBV18 and TRBJ2-1, reads NAGVMQNPRHLVRRRGQEARLRCSPMKGHSHVYWYRQLPEEGLKFMVYLQKENIIDESGMPKERFSAEFPKEGPSILRIQQVVRGDSAAYFCASSPMVLGTGGHNEQFFGPGTRLTVL.

The chain uses TRBV7-8 and TRBJ2-2; D is perhaps TRBD2 (6 bases). This CDR3 has 14 amino acids. Deletions cut 8 bases from V and 3 bases from J, with 13 bases between. Germline lookup yields CDR1 SGHVS and CDR2 FQNEAQ. The CDR3 region has the DNA TGTGCCAGCTCACCGGAGGGATACACCGGGGAGCTGTTTTTT. This encodes CASSPEGYTGELFF.

This clone was seen once. The V gene is TRBV19, the J gene TRBJ2-6; D call uncertain. CDR3 length: 17 residues. Trimming stripped 3 bases from V and 0 bases from J, with 12 bases between. The germline CDR1 and CDR2 sequences are LNHDA and SQIVND (reference sequence). The CDR3 protein is CASSIWGPTSGANVLTF. For the CDR3, the DNA is TGTGCCAGTAGTATTTGGGGTCCAACCTCTGGGGCCAACGTCCTGACTTTC.

The rearrangement joins TRBV4-2 to TRBJ2-1, with D possibly matching TRBD2 (8 bases). Germline V lookup: CDR1 LGHNA, CDR2 YNFKEQ. CDR3 length: 16 residues. Deletions cut 4 bases from V and 5 bases from J, with 18 bases between. The CDR3 sequence: CASSPTGGGLNNEQFF. The CDR3 nucleotides read TGTGCCAGCAGCCCCACGGGAGGGGGCCTAAACAATGAGCAGTTCTTC.

This chain links TRBV7-2 with TRBJ1-2, with D uncertain. The CDR3 consists of 15 residues. Trimming removed 2 bases at V and 2 bases at J, with 12 bases between. In germline, CDR1 is SGHTA, CDR2 FQGNSA. For the CDR3, the DNA is TGTGCCAGCAGCTTAAGGCAAGCGTCCAACTATGGCTACACCTTC. Protein: CASSLRQASNYGYTF.

Of note for this clone: Sequence at one end of the junction differs from germline and may be a read error. The gene calls are TRBV6-6 and TRBJ1-1; possibly TRBD1 for D (5 bases). There are 13 residues in the CDR3. Germline lookup yields CDR1 MNHNY and CDR2 SVGAGI (reference sequence). The DNA of the CDR3 is TGTGCCATCAGTGAGGAAGAACAGGCTAGAGCTTTCTTT. Translation gives CAISEEEQARAFF.

This rearrangement joins TRBV2 to TRBJ2-7; D not certain. This CDR3 spans 11 amino acids. The V end was cut by 8 bases, the J end by 2 bases, with 7 bases between. Germline lookup yields CDR1 SNHLY and CDR2 FYNNEI. The CDR3 bases are TGTGCCAGCGACGCTACCTACGAGCAGTACTTC. Translation gives CASDATYEQYF.

The CDR3 spells CASSVRESGGYTF. The CDR3 coding sequence is TGTGCCAGCAGCGTGCGGGAATCTGGTGGCTACACCTTC. The chain employs TRBV7-2 and TRBJ1-2; D call uncertain. CDR3 length: 13 residues. The V end lost 5 bases, the J end lost 7 bases, and 14 bases lay between the germline ends. Germline CDR1 and CDR2: SGHTA and FQGNSA.

V and J are TRBV6-5 and TRBJ2-7; 10 positions agree with TRBD1. V gave up 4 bases and J gave up 3 bases; unmatched junction bases: 3. Germline CDR1 and CDR2: MNHEY and SVGAGI. The CDR3 totals 14 residues. As DNA, the CDR3 is TGTGCCAGCAGTTCAGACAGGGGGCTCTACGAGCAGTACTTC. This codes for CASSSDRGLYEQYF.